A single sample gave rise to the 21 T cell receptor beta chains below, sequenced in a study of T cell responses to AZD1222 COVID-19 vaccine (dated by TCRdb to 2020 to 2022). The library relied on the immunoSEQ multiplex PCR assay. Sourced from immuneACCESS, this table was stored by TCRdb with only in-frame sequences that have V and J called. A share of the clones is absent; for the studies checked, an unresolved V gene accounts for under half, and the remainder has no known explanation. The sample table lists roughly 92,000 clones, around 87% of them with a count of one. Roughly 9% of the sample goes to the ten largest clones. The meaning of the sample's time point label: baseline before first vaccination. The sequenced sample was peripheral blood, obtained on day 0 of AZD1222 vaccination. The receptors here all came from an adult in good health.

The chain couples TRBV3-1 (or the pseudogene TRBV3-2) to TRBJ1-1; 7 positions agree with TRBD1. V lost 0 bases to trimming and J lost 3 bases; unmatched junction nucleotides: 7. Germline CDR1 is LGHDT and CDR2 is YNNKEL (reference sequence). The CDR3 totals 16 residues. The CDR3 loop reads CASSQEVRGLDTEAFF. Here the CDR3 DNA reads TGTGCCAGCAGCCAAGAGGTAAGGGGGCTGGACACTGAAGCTTTCTTT.

This clone occurred a few times. The V call is TRBV27, the J call TRBJ1-3; possible D gene TRBD1, 5 bases. Germline CDR1 reads MNHEY; CDR2 reads SMNVEV (reference sequence). V lost 5 bases and J 4 bases, leaving 15 bases between the germline ends. The CDR3 has 15 amino acids. The CDR3 nucleotides are TGTGCCAGCAGTCCCTTTGGCGGGGGGGGAAACACCATATATTTT. This codes for CASSPFGGGGNTIYF.

The chain couples TRBV12-5 to TRBJ2-1; 7 nucleotides line up with TRBD2. Germline V gene lookup returns CDR1 LGHNT and CDR2 FRNRAP. V shed 5 bases and J 5 bases; nucleotides not matched to a gene: 9. The CDR3 consists of 15 residues. The CDR3 sequence is CASGDIAGDHNEQFF. The CDR3 DNA reads as TGTGCTAGTGGTGACATAGCGGGCGATCACAATGAGCAGTTCTTC. Using reference TRBV12-5 and TRBJ2-1 for the parts outside the CDR3, the full variable domain is DARVTQTPRHKVTEMGQEVTMRCQPILGHNTVFWYRQTMMQGLELLAYFRNRAPLDDSGMPKDRFSAEMPDATLATLKIQPSEPRDSAVYFCASGDIAGDHNEQFFGPGTRLTVL.

This sequence joins TRBV19 and TRBJ2-2; 7 bases align to TRBD1. The CDR3 spans 15 residues. CDR1 and CDR2 from the germline V gene are LNHDA and SQIVND (reference sequence). Unmatched junction bases numbered 10, after V lost 6 bases and J lost 6 bases. Here the CDR3 reads CASSNADRDAGELFF. The DNA of the CDR3 is TGTGCCAGTAGCAACGCCGACAGGGATGCCGGGGAGCTGTTTTTT. The variable domain in full, completed from reference TRBV19 and TRBJ2-2, reads DGGITQSPKYLFRKEGQNVTLSCEQNLNHDAMYWYRQDPGQGLRLIYYSQIVNDFQKGDIAEGYSVSREKKESFPLTVTSAQKNPTAFYLCASSNADRDAGELFFGEGSRLTVL.

The chain has TRBV7-2 and TRBJ2-7; tentative D call: TRBD2 (6 bases). V lost 1 base, J lost 3 bases, and 13 bases lay in between. The CDR3 spans 15 residues. The germline gives CDR1 SGHTA, CDR2 FQGNSA. CDR3 region: CASSLDAGPRYEQYF. CDR3 bases: TGTGCCAGCAGCTTAGACGCGGGGCCACGCTACGAGCAGTACTTC.

Details on this clone: At one end the junction does not follow the germline gene, possibly because of a read error. CDR3 nucleotide sequence: TGTGCTAGCAGCTTAGGGCCTAGCGGGGGTATCAATGAGCAGTTCTTC. Protein: CASSLGPSGGINEQFF. The V call is TRBV7-7, the J call TRBJ2-1; TRBD2 agrees at 10 bases. This CDR3 region has 16 residues. Per germline, CDR1 SSHAT and CDR2 FNYEAQ (reference sequence).

The V gene is TRBV7-3, the J gene TRBJ1-1, with D possibly being TRBD1 (6 bases). The CDR3 contains 14 residues. V dropped 8 bases and J dropped 4 bases, with 17 bases sitting between them. Looked up from germline, CDR1 is SGHTA and CDR2 is FQGTGA. The CDR3 DNA is TGTGCCAGCGCGGAGGGACATTCGAGCACTGAAGCTTTCTTT. Translating it yields CASAEGHSSTEAFF.

This clone was found a few times. The chain employs TRBV18 and TRBJ1-5, with D possibly TRBD1 on 5 matching bases. CDR1 is KGHSH, CDR2 LQKENI, per germline. Trimming pared 3 bases from V and 1 base from J, leaving 7 bases between. The CDR3 extends over 14 amino acids. The CDR3 nucleotides are TGTGCCAGCTCACCCCAGGGAAGCAATCAGCCCCAGCATTTT. It is translated as CASSPQGSNQPQHF.

The rearrangement joins TRBV11-3 to TRBJ1-1; 8 bases align to TRBD1. CDR3 size: 14 residues. J gave up 4 bases and V 4 bases, and 5 bases lay outside the gene matches. The germline gives CDR1 SGHNT, CDR2 YENEEA. The DNA of the CDR3 is TGTGCCAGCAGCTCAGGGGGCGCCGGCACTGAAGCTTTCTTT. Its protein is CASSSGGAGTEAFF.

The chain carries TRBV5-1 and TRBJ2-1, with D tentatively TRBD1 (6 bases). The germline gives CDR1 SGHRS, CDR2 YFSETQ. V lost 7 bases to trimming and J lost 1 base, with 9 bases between them. The CDR3 runs 13 residues. The CDR3 DNA is TGCGCCAGCGCAGGGGAATCCTACAATGAGCAGTTCTTC. Translated, it gives CASAGESYNEQFF.

The gene calls are TRBV14 and TRBJ1-5; D is undetermined. This CDR3 region has 14 residues. Germline assignment: CDR1 SGHDN and CDR2 FVKESK. V was trimmed by 4 bases and J by 7 bases, leaving 14 bases between them. CDR3 bases: TGTGCCAGCAGCCCGACCGTTCTTCCCCAGCCCCAGCATTTT. Its translation is CASSPTVLPQPQHF.

This chain links TRBV30 with TRBJ2-7; D ambiguous. The V and J ends lost 0 bases and 0 bases respectively, with 6 bases between them. The CDR3 is 13 residues long. Germline V gives CDR1 GTSNPN, CDR2 SVGIG (reference sequence). The CDR3 DNA sequence: TGTGCCTGGAGTGTCTTAATCTCCTACGAGCAGTACTTC. The encoded protein is CAWSVLISYEQYF.

J is TRBJ1-5 and V is TRBV5-8; a possible D gene is TRBD1 (5 bases). CDR3 length: 15 residues. Deletions cut 1 base from V and 5 bases from J, with 13 bases between. CDR1 and CDR2 from the germline V gene are SGHTS and YDEGEE. In DNA, the CDR3 is TGTGCCAGCAGCTTGTGGGGCATGGAGTATCAGCCCCAGCATTTT. This gives the protein CASSLWGMEYQPQHF. Full variable domain (outside the CDR3, taken from reference TRBV5-8 and TRBJ1-5): EAGVTQSPTHLIKTRGQQATLRCSPISGHTSVYWYQQALGLGLQFLLWYDEGEERNRGNFPPRFSGRQFPNYSSELNVNALELEDSALYLCASSLWGMEYQPQHFGDGTRLSIL.

The chain recombines TRBV19 with TRBJ1-1; D unclear. Trimming pared 7 bases from V and 6 bases from J, leaving 18 bases between. CDR1 LNHDA and CDR2 SQIVND come from the germline V gene (reference sequence). This CDR3 spans 14 amino acids. The CDR3 region has the DNA TGTGCCAGTAATACAATTGCCTCGAGGGCTGAAGCTTTCTTT. As protein: CASNTIASRAEAFF.

This clone appeared once. This chain uses TRBV3-1 (or the pseudogene TRBV3-2) with TRBJ1-5; D is unclear. The V and J ends lost 1 base and 9 bases respectively, with 13 bases between them. From germline, CDR1 is LGHDT and CDR2 YNNKEL (reference sequence). This CDR3 region has 14 residues. CDR3 in amino acids: CASSQGQRLRPQHF. CDR3 bases: TGTGCCAGCAGCCAAGGGCAGAGGTTAAGGCCCCAGCATTTT.

In nucleotides, the CDR3 is TGTGCCAGCAGCTTTCGACCTAGGATGGATTCGCTTGGCTACACCTTC. Its translation: CASSFRPRMDSLGYTF. V usage is TRBV7-9 and J usage is TRBJ1-2; no definite D call. Trimming shortened V by 3 bases and J by 7 bases, and 21 bases separated the two germline ends. Germline V gene data show CDR1 as SEHNR and CDR2 as FQNEAQ (reference sequence). The CDR3 is 16 residues long.

This clone was seen only once. The chain is built from TRBV6-2 or TRBV6-3 and TRBJ2-1; D uncertain. V was cut by 4 bases and J by 4 bases, with 5 bases left in between. The CDR3 sequence is 12 residues long. CDR1 MNHEY and CDR2 SVGEGT come from the germline V gene. CDR3 DNA: TGTGCCAGCAGTTTAGGTTACAATGAGCAGTTCTTC. It encodes CASSLGYNEQFF.

This clone was seen only once. V and J are TRBV4-1 and TRBJ2-7, with D tentatively TRBD2 (6 bases). Trimming cost V 4 bases and J 4 bases, with 17 bases left between them. Germline V gene sequence: CDR1 MGHRA, CDR2 YSYEKL. This CDR3 comprises 15 residues. The CDR3 is CASSREDLSWYEQYF. The DNA of the CDR3 is TGCGCCAGCAGCCGGGAGGACCTTTCATGGTACGAGCAGTACTTC.

This clone was found once. The J gene is TRBJ2-7, the V gene TRBV3-1 (or the pseudogene TRBV3-2); TRBD1 or TRBD2 may be the D gene (5 bases each). V was pared by 4 bases and J by 7 bases, with 14 bases between. This CDR3 is 13 amino acids long. CDR1 and CDR2 (germline): LGHDT, YNNKEL (reference sequence). CDR3 nucleotide sequence: TGTGCCAGCAGCCGGACGGCCTGGGGGGAGCAGTACTTC. Translating gives CASSRTAWGEQYF.

This chain links TRBV7-2 with TRBJ1-5; tentative D call: TRBD1 (5 bases). Germline CDR1 SGHTA, CDR2 FQGNSA. This CDR3 region has 16 residues. V gave up 5 bases and J gave up 2 bases, with 16 bases separating them. CDR3 residues: CASSPDRLGGNQPQHF. DNA of the CDR3: TGTGCCAGCAGCCCCGACAGACTTGGGGGCAATCAGCCCCAGCATTTT.

The V gene is TRBV7-2, the J gene TRBJ2-2; maybe TRBD1 (6 bases). Trimming took 3 bases from V and 6 from J, leaving 8 bases between them. Germline V gene lookup returns CDR1 SGHTA and CDR2 FQGNSA. The CDR3 is 13 amino acids. CDR3 DNA sequence: TGTGCCAGCAGCTTTGGGGGCCCCGGGGAGCTGTTTTTT. It yields the protein CASSFGGPGELFF.